The clone carrying this T cell receptor beta chain was observed a few times. The template was genomic DNA from peripheral blood, not RNA. A mixed TRB-A/B primer pool amplified rearranged TRB by multiplex touch-down PCR. MiXCR was run by TCRdb on the multiplex PCR reads, yielding one entry per CDR3 protein. Here the sample spans around 6,200 distinct CDR3 sequences, 25% to 35% being singletons. This entry belongs to a study of T cell repertoires in aging, cancer and after chemotherapy. Germline-derived CDR1 and CDR2 are MGHRA and YSYEKL. V was shortened by 1 base and J by 3 bases, with 20 bases between the two germline ends. The CDR3 sequence is 18 residues long.

The TCR sequence derives from a human donor with a blood cancer. What was sequenced was blood. The rearrangement links TRBV4-1 to TRBJ2-3; D possibly matches TRBD1 or TRBD2 (6 bases each). The CDR3 DNA follows: TGCGCCAGCAGCCAAGGAGGGGGGAAGGGGCGCGGTACAGATACGCAGTATTTT. This encodes CASSQGGGKGRGTDTQYF.